A single sample gave rise to the 9 T cell receptor beta chains below, sequenced in a study of immune cell composition in non-small cell lung cancer. The protocol was immunoSEQ multiplex PCR, while the TCRdb copy is restricted to in-frame clones and leaves out a portion. This sample has roughly 15,000 clones, with about 80% found just once. Normal lung was sampled as far from the tumour as possible, at least 3 cm. This sample also appeared in a second study, on CD4 T cells in lung cancer.

The specimen was non-adjacent lung tissue. All receptors come from a human donor with non-small cell lung cancer.

J is TRBJ2-5 and V is TRBV5-1, with D maybe TRBD1 (5 bases). The CDR3 has 16 residues. V lost 0 bases to trimming and J lost 0 bases, with 12 bases between them. In germline, CDR1 is SGHRS, CDR2 YFSETQ. This chain's CDR3 is CASSLVSGADQETQYF. Here the CDR3 DNA reads TGCGCCAGCAGCTTGGTTAGTGGGGCTGACCAAGAGACCCAGTACTTC.

The gene calls are TRBV7-3 and TRBJ2-5, with 9 positions matching TRBD1. The CDR3 consists of 13 residues. V was clipped by 4 bases and J by 3 bases; unmatched bases: 0. CDR1 is SGHTA, CDR2 FQGTGA, per germline. The CDR3 DNA reads TGTGCCAGCAGCTGGGACAGGGAAGAGACCCAGTACTTC. Translating gives CASSWDREETQYF.

The chain couples TRBV7-9 to TRBJ2-7, with 9 bases that match TRBD1. The ends lost 6 bases at V and 5 bases at J; junction bases unmatched: 11. Germline-derived CDR1 and CDR2 are SEHNR and FQNEAQ (reference sequence). CDR3 size: 15 residues. The CDR3 spells CASSAVGQGRDEQYF. CDR3 nucleotide sequence: TGTGCCAGCAGTGCGGTCGGACAGGGGAGAGACGAGCAGTACTTC.

This clone appeared a few times. The chain links TRBV4-3 to TRBJ1-3; D ambiguous. This CDR3 region has 15 residues. Trimming shortened V by 0 bases and J by 1 base, and 7 bases separated the two germline ends. Germline V CDR1 and CDR2: LGHNA, YSLEER. CDR3 residues: CASSQDSGSGNTIYF. The DNA of the CDR3 is TGCGCCAGCAGCCAAGATAGTGGGTCTGGAAACACCATATATTTT.

The rearrangement joins TRBV4-3 to TRBJ1-3; D gene uncertain. Trimming took off 1 base at V and 2 bases at J, with 9 bases between the two ends. This CDR3 comprises 15 residues. Per germline, CDR1 LGHNA and CDR2 YSLEER. The CDR3 region is CASSQASGTGNTIYF. The CDR3 DNA sequence: TGCGCCAGCAGCCAAGCCTCGGGGACTGGAAACACCATATATTTT.

This chain uses TRBV25-1 with TRBJ1-5; no reliable D call. The length of the CDR3 is 11 residues. Trimming took 3 bases from V and 9 from J, leaving 6 bases between them. CDR1 and CDR2 (germline): MGHDK, SYGVNS. The CDR3: CASSDWGPQHF. CDR3 nucleotide sequence: TGTGCCAGCAGTGATTGGGGGCCCCAGCATTTT.

This rearrangement joins TRBV30 to TRBJ1-6; 8 bases align to TRBD1. The CDR3 length is 15 residues. Germline V gives CDR1 GTSNPN, CDR2 SVGIG (reference sequence). The V segment lost 0 bases and the J segment 5 bases; nucleotides outside the gene matches: 3. Here the CDR3 DNA reads TGTGCCTGGAGTGTGGACAGGGCGAATAATTCACCCCTCCACTTT. This sequence encodes CAWSVDRANNSPLHF.

The chain couples TRBV9 to TRBJ2-3, with D possibly being TRBD2 (6 bases). The CDR3 is made up of 16 amino acids. V dropped 4 bases and J dropped 2 bases, with 17 bases sitting between them. Per germline, CDR1 SGDLS and CDR2 YYNGEE. CDR3 in DNA: TGTGCCAGCAGCCTCCAAATGGCGGGGAACACAGATACGCAGTATTTT. Translating gives CASSLQMAGNTDTQYF. Looking up the rest from reference TRBV9 and TRBJ2-3 gives the full variable domain: DSGVTQTPKHLITATGQRVTLRCSPRSGDLSVYWYQQSLDQGLQFLIQYYNGEERAKGNILERFSAQQFPDLHSELNLSSLELGDSALYFCASSLQMAGNTDTQYFGPGTRLTVL.

The V gene is TRBV4-3, the J gene TRBJ2-7, with D uncertain. Looked up from germline, CDR1 is LGHNA and CDR2 is YSLEER. Trimming pared 1 base from V and 2 bases from J, leaving 15 bases between. The CDR3 runs 16 residues. The CDR3 nucleotides are TGCGCCAGCAGCCAAGCACCTAGACCTTCCCCCTACGAGCAGTACTTC. This sequence encodes CASSQAPRPSPYEQYF.